Sequencing of this T cell receptor (beta chain) was carried out in a study of spatial heterogeneity in lung cancer. For the study at large: The mean occurrence of each unique TCR and UMI combination in raw reads exceeded 9.5. Study-wide results and limits: Tracking of tumor mutation counts was seen in expanded intratumoral alpha and beta TCR counts.

Indicated time point: sample taken at primary tumor resection. By sample fraction, this clonotype is medium-sized. What it binds is unknown. TCRdb fed the 5' RACE reads into MiXCR, producing one record per CDR3 protein. The sample holds roughly 3,500 distinct CDR3 sequences; roughly 13% are singletons and the top ten take around 9.6%. The receptor was isolated from a female donor with early-stage non-small cell lung cancer. The sequencing here drew on lung tumor tissue, taken at surgery.

CDR3 coding DNA: TGTGCCAGCAGCTTAGGTACAGGCCACCAAGAGACCCAGTACTTC. It translates to CASSLGTGHQETQYF. This sequence joins TRBV7-9 and TRBJ2-5; possibly TRBD1 for D (5 bases). Germline V gene data show CDR1 as SEHNR and CDR2 as FQNEAQ (reference sequence). V was pared by 1 base and J by 0 bases, with 9 bases between. This CDR3 is built from 15 residues.